The 13 T cell receptor beta chains below all came from one sample that was sequenced in a study of T cell responses to AZD1222 COVID-19 vaccine. Some clones are missing from TCRdb's copy, which holds only in-frame ones; the method was immunoSEQ multiplex PCR. This table has some 120,000 clones, 85% to 90% appearing once. Source: peripheral blood, taken 28 days after the second AZD1222 dose. The source is an adult who received the AZD1222 COVID-19 vaccine.

The CDR3 region is CASSQRQPSSYNSPLHF. CDR3 nucleotides: TGTGCCAGCAGCCAACGACAGCCAAGCTCCTATAATTCACCCCTCCACTTT. This chain uses TRBV3-1 (or the pseudogene TRBV3-2) with TRBJ1-6; possibly TRBD1 for D (5 bases). Germline assignment: CDR1 LGHDT and CDR2 YNNKEL (reference sequence). Trimming left V 2 bases short and J 0 bases short, with 11 bases between. This CDR3 comprises 17 residues.

This clone has only a few counts. The V gene is TRBV7-8, the J gene TRBJ2-2, with D hard to call. V was cut by 2 bases and J by 0 bases, with 16 bases left in between. The CDR3 runs 18 residues. CDR1 and CDR2 (germline): SGHVS, FQNEAQ. The CDR3 is CASSLNPRTTSNTGELFF. The CDR3 nucleotides are TGTGCCAGCAGCTTAAATCCGCGGACGACGTCGAACACCGGGGAGCTGTTTTTT.

This clone came up once. The rearrangement joins TRBV5-6 to TRBJ1-4; a weak D match, TRBD1 (6 bases). The germline V and J ends were trimmed by 4 bases and 10 bases, with 14 bases remaining between them. The CDR3 length is 13 residues. CDR1 is SGHDT, CDR2 YYEEEE, per germline. The CDR3 spells CASSLTEGGKLFF. CDR3 sequence (DNA): TGTGCCAGCAGCCTTACAGAAGGGGGAAAACTGTTTTTT.

The V and J genes are TRBV30 and TRBJ2-5; TRBD1 or TRBD2 may be the D gene (5 bases each). Germline-derived CDR1 and CDR2 are GTSNPN and SVGIG (reference sequence). The germline V and J ends were trimmed by 0 bases and 5 bases, with 19 bases remaining between them. The CDR3 covers 16 residues. CDR3 bases: TGTGCCTGGAGTGTACGTCTGGGACCCACGGGGGAGACCCAGTACTTC. This translates into CAWSVRLGPTGETQYF.

The chain is built from TRBV9 and TRBJ2-7, with TRBD1 matching 7 bases. Germline trimming cut 3 bases from V and 0 bases from J; bases unmatched to any gene: 3. CDR1 and CDR2 from the germline V gene are SGDLS and YYNGEE. The CDR3 covers 14 residues. The CDR3 here is CASSAGTVSYEQYF. The CDR3 nucleotides are TGTGCCAGCAGCGCGGGGACAGTCTCCTACGAGCAGTACTTC.

V and J are TRBV5-1 and TRBJ1-5, with a possible D match to TRBD1 (5 bases). The CDR3 runs 15 residues. Deletions cut 4 bases from V and 3 bases from J, with 14 bases between. The germline V gene has CDR1 SGHRS and CDR2 YFSETQ. The CDR3 coding sequence is TGCGCCAGCAGCACGGGACTCGGGGACAATCAGCCCCAGCATTTT. As protein: CASSTGLGDNQPQHF.

The V and J genes are TRBV6-5 and TRBJ1-3; D not resolved. CDR3 length equals 11 residues. Germline V lookup: CDR1 MNHEY, CDR2 SVGAGI. V was pared by 8 bases and J by 7 bases, with 9 bases between. CDR3 region: CASAGRNTIYF. The CDR3 nucleotides read TGTGCCAGCGCTGGGCGGAACACCATATATTTT.

This chain uses TRBV4-1 with TRBJ2-1; 9 bases map to TRBD1. Germline V gene data show CDR1 as MGHRA and CDR2 as YSYEKL. Unmatched junction bases numbered 7, after V lost 4 bases and J lost 6 bases. The CDR3 is 15 residues long. Here the CDR3 reads CASSPWTGVRNEQFF. The CDR3, as DNA: TGCGCCAGCAGCCCGTGGACAGGGGTACGCAATGAGCAGTTCTTC.

This chain joins TRBV5-1 and TRBJ2-7, with D perhaps matching TRBD1 or TRBD2 (5 bases each). CDR1 is SGHRS and CDR2 is YFSETQ in the germline V gene. This CDR3 spans 14 amino acids. Trimming cost V 0 bases and J 2 bases, with 9 bases left between them. The CDR3 loop is CASSLVRGTYEQYF. Written as DNA, the CDR3 is TGCGCCAGCAGCTTGGTGAGGGGCACCTACGAGCAGTACTTC.

The gene calls are TRBV7-9 and TRBJ2-5; D unresolved. Trimming cost V 1 base and J 3 bases, with 21 bases left between them. Germline assignment: CDR1 SEHNR and CDR2 FQNEAQ (reference sequence). The CDR3 runs 18 residues. CDR3: CASSLDASAEARKETQYF. CDR3 DNA sequence: TGTGCCAGCAGCTTAGATGCCTCGGCAGAGGCACGAAAAGAGACCCAGTACTTC.

The rearrangement joins TRBV6-2 or TRBV6-3 to TRBJ1-1, with no clear D. The CDR3 sequence is 12 residues long. Trimming stripped 6 bases from V and 3 bases from J, with 8 bases between. Germline CDR1 MNHEY, CDR2 SVGEGT. The CDR3 coding sequence is TGTGCCAGCAGCCGCGGATACACTGAAGCTTTCTTT. Translating gives CASSRGYTEAFF.

This clone appeared a few times. This sequence joins TRBV5-4 and TRBJ2-5, with D hard to call. Trimming took 7 bases from V and 3 from J, leaving 10 bases between them. There are 12 residues in the CDR3. Germline CDR1 reads SGHNT; CDR2 reads YYREEE (reference sequence). CDR3 DNA sequence: TGTGCCAGCGGTACGGAAGAAGAGACCCAGTACTTC. Residues: CASGTEEETQYF.

CDR3 residues: CASSPKGPLDEKLFF. The CDR3 coding sequence is TGTGCCAGCAGTCCCAAGGGCCCGCTAGATGAAAAACTGTTTTTT. The rearrangement joins TRBV28 to TRBJ1-4; no clear D gene. The CDR3 sequence is 15 residues long. Germline V gene sequence: CDR1 MDHEN, CDR2 SYDVKM. Trimming pared 5 bases from V and 6 bases from J, leaving 16 bases between. The entire variable domain, with the rest obtained from reference TRBV28 and TRBJ1-4, is as follows: DVKVTQSSRYLVKRTGEKVFLECVQDMDHENMFWYRQDPGLGLRLIYFSYDVKMKEKGDIPEGYSVSREKKERFSLILESASTNQTSMYLCASSPKGPLDEKLFFGSGTQLSVL.